This passage covers 26 T cell receptor beta chains from one sample sequenced in a study of T-cell reconstitution after alpha-beta-depleted transplantation in children. Using unique molecular identifiers, the investigators prepared the TCRbeta library. MiXCR, run by TCRdb on the PCR reads, gives a single entry per CDR3 protein. The repertoire has 350,000 to 450,000 distinct CDR3 sequences, about 14% of them found once; the top ten carry 4% to 5.5%. Sequenced here: PBMCs, sampled from the stem cell graft. These receptors originate from a human donor who donated a stem cell graft to a child with Fanconi anemia.

This clonotype was counted many times. This rearrangement joins TRBV5-5 to TRBJ1-3, with D hard to call. Trimming removed 0 bases from V and 2 bases from J, with 12 bases in between. Germline-derived CDR1 and CDR2 are SGHKS and YYEKEE (reference sequence). CDR3 length: 16 amino acids. CDR3 protein: CASSLVGNRPGNTIYF. The CDR3 coding sequence is TGTGCCAGCAGCTTGGTAGGCAACCGCCCTGGAAACACCATATATTTT.

This clonotype was seen ten or more times. In DNA form, the CDR3 reads TGCGCCAGCAGCTTACAGGGATTTAGCGACGAGCAGTACTTC. As protein: CASSLQGFSDEQYF. V and J are TRBV5-1 and TRBJ2-7; TRBD1 is a possible D gene (6 bases). The V gene's germline CDR1 is SGHRS and CDR2 YFSETQ. This CDR3 is 14 amino acids long. V gave up 2 bases and J gave up 5 bases, with 14 bases separating them.

The CDR3 DNA follows: TGCGCCAGCAGCTTAGGCCTAGCGGGAACCACAGATACGCAGTATTTT. As protein: CASSLGLAGTTDTQYF. The rearrangement uses TRBV5-1 and TRBJ2-3, with 9 bases lining up with TRBD2. V lost 2 bases to trimming and J lost 2 bases; unmatched junction nucleotides: 6. CDR3 size: 16 residues. The germline CDR1 and CDR2 sequences are SGHRS and YFSETQ.

This clonotype was observed a few times. The chain carries TRBV11-2 and TRBJ2-7; D not certain. This CDR3 contains 13 residues. The germline gives CDR1 SGHAT, CDR2 FQNNGV. V was cut by 1 base and J by 7 bases, with 11 bases left in between. The CDR3 spells CASSLGPTREQYV. CDR3 coding DNA: TGTGCCAGCAGCTTAGGCCCTACGAGGGAGCAGTACGTC.

As to this clonotype: Just one base apart from a much larger clone, this may be a read error. The V gene is TRBV2, the J gene TRBJ1-2, with 7 bases identical to TRBD1. The germline V gene has CDR1 SNHLY and CDR2 FYNNEI. The CDR3 loop spans 13 amino acids. The CDR3 region is CASRETGIYGYAF. In nucleotides, the CDR3 is TGTGCCAGCAGGGAGACAGGGATCTATGGCTACGCCTTC.

The chain joins TRBV12-3 or TRBV12-4 to TRBJ1-3; D remains unclear. CDR3 length: 13 residues. Between the trimmed V and J ends, which lost 6 bases and 7 bases, there was a span of 13 bases. CDR3 region: CASSPERGNTIYF. The CDR3 coding sequence is TGTGCCAGCAGCCCGGAAAGAGGGAACACCATATATTTT.

The gene calls are TRBV5-1 and TRBJ1-5; TRBD1 matches 10 bases. The germline gives CDR1 SGHRS, CDR2 YFSETQ. The CDR3 runs 15 residues. The J segment lost 6 bases and the V segment lost 4 bases, leaving 7 bases of the junction unmatched. The CDR3 nucleotides are TGCGCCAGCAGCCTCGGGACAGGGGCGGGTCAGCCCCAGCATTTT. Translation: CASSLGTGAGQPQHF.

This clonotype occurred many times. V and J are TRBV7-2 and TRBJ1-1, with TRBD1 matching 9 bases. There are 16 residues in the CDR3. Germline V gives CDR1 SGHTA, CDR2 FQGNSA. Trimming took 7 bases from V and 6 from J; bases not matched to a gene: 15. The CDR3 coding sequence is TGTGCCAGCATCTCCCTCCGGGACAGGGAGTATGCTGAAGCTTTCTTT. Encoded protein: CASISLRDREYAEAFF.

The table lists this clonotype with many counts. The chain joins TRBV5-8 to TRBJ2-7, with D perhaps assigned TRBD1 or TRBD2 (6 bases each). Trimming took off 5 bases at V and 12 bases at J, with 21 bases between the two ends. CDR3 length equals 13 residues. The germline V gene encodes CDR1 SGHTS and CDR2 YDEGEE. CDR3 protein: CASSPRDTTLWYV. CDR3 DNA sequence: TGTGCCAGCAGTCCGCGGGACACCACCTTGTGGTACGTC.

This clonotype occurred a few times. The rearrangement links TRBV4-1 to TRBJ1-3; D unclear. Trimming stripped 2 bases from V and 0 bases from J, with 20 bases between. This CDR3 spans 19 amino acids. From germline, CDR1 is MGHRA and CDR2 YSYEKL. The CDR3 DNA follows: TGCGCCAGCAGCCAATTACACCACACGATAGGATTCTCTGGAAACACCATATATTTT. Its protein product is CASSQLHHTIGFSGNTIYF.

The genes are TRBV6-2 or TRBV6-3 and TRBJ2-2; 9 positions match TRBD2. The ends lost 8 bases at V and 1 base at J; junction bases unmatched: 5. The CDR3 covers 15 residues. The germline V gene encodes CDR1 MNHEY and CDR2 SVGEGT. The CDR3 is CASHLSGGNTGELFF. The CDR3 coding sequence is TGTGCCAGCCACCTTAGCGGGGGGAACACCGGGGAGCTGTTTTTT.

This rearrangement joins TRBV9 to TRBJ1-4; 7 nucleotides match TRBD1. Germline values: CDR1 SGDLS, CDR2 YYNGEE. CDR3 length: 15 amino acids. With 4 bases clipped from V and 5 bases from J, the junction kept 8 bases outside the gene matches. CDR3 in DNA: TGTGCCAGCAGCCCTTCGGGACAGTCGAATGAAAAACTGTTTTTT. This translates into CASSPSGQSNEKLFF. The entire variable domain, with the rest obtained from reference TRBV9 and TRBJ1-4, is as follows: DSGVTQTPKHLITATGQRVTLRCSPRSGDLSVYWYQQSLDQGLQFLIQYYNGEERAKGNILERFSAQQFPDLHSELNLSSLELGDSALYFCASSPSGQSNEKLFFGSGTQLSVL.

In its sample, this clonotype was seen a few times. The DNA of the CDR3 is TGTGCCAGCAGTTTCCTCGCCTACGAGCAGTACGTC. Protein: CASSFLAYEQYV. This chain joins TRBV5-7 and TRBJ2-7; no definite D call. TRBV5-7 is reported as an ORF; its role is uncertain. The V end was cut by 5 bases, the J end by 2 bases, with 8 bases between. This CDR3 has 12 amino acids.

This clonotype showed up just a few times. This chain joins TRBV4-2 and TRBJ2-5; no clear D gene. The CDR3 runs to 14 residues. Germline lookup yields CDR1 LGHNA and CDR2 YNFKEQ. V lost 0 bases to trimming and J lost 3 bases, with 8 bases between them. Written as DNA, the CDR3 is TGTGCCAGCAGCCAAGAGAATGCAGAAGAGACCCAGTACTTC. Residues: CASSQENAEETQYF.

In its sample, this clonotype was seen a few times. The V call is TRBV14, the J call TRBJ2-2; the D gene is possibly TRBD1 (5 bases). Germline V gives CDR1 SGHDN, CDR2 FVKESK. The CDR3 consists of 17 residues. V was pared by 4 bases and J by 3 bases, with 18 bases between. The CDR3 loop reads CASSLLTASGYTGELFF. In DNA, the CDR3 is TGTGCCAGCAGCCTCCTAACAGCCTCAGGGTACACCGGGGAGCTGTTTTTT.

This clonotype has just a few counts. The V gene is TRBV5-1, the J gene TRBJ2-5; D ambiguous. Trimming stripped 1 base from V and 2 bases from J, with 9 bases between. From germline, CDR1 is SGHRS and CDR2 YFSETQ. The CDR3 has 14 amino acids. CDR3 nucleotides: TGCGCCAGCAGCTTGTTACCCTCTCAAGAGACCCAGTACTTC. This sequence encodes CASSLLPSQETQYF. The full variable domain, rest sourced from reference TRBV5-1 and TRBJ2-5, is KAGVTQTPRYLIKTRGQQVTLSCSPISGHRSVSWYQQTPGQGLQFLFEYFSETQRNKGNFPGRFSGRQFSNSRSEMNVSTLELGDSALYLCASSLLPSQETQYFGPGTRLLVL.

This clonotype turned up a few times. The J gene is TRBJ2-6, the V gene TRBV10-2, with a tentative D call TRBD2 (5 bases). V was pared by 10 bases and J by 0 bases, with 10 bases between. This CDR3 is built from 14 residues. CDR1 is WSHSY, CDR2 SAAADI, per germline. The CDR3 region is CATRGFSGANVLTF. In DNA, the CDR3 is TGCGCCACCAGAGGGTTCTCTGGGGCCAACGTCCTGACTTTC.

To note about this clonotype: A read error may explain this, as a much larger clone is one base away. In this CDR3 the conserved last residue, phenylalanine or tryptophan, is missing, so a read error is likely. This sequence joins TRBV20-1 and TRBJ2-5, with 9 positions matching TRBD1. The CDR3 sequence is 12 residues long. J gave up 4 bases and V 6 bases, and 3 bases lay outside the gene matches. Per germline, CDR1 DFQATT and CDR2 SNEGSKA (reference sequence). The CDR3 sequence is CSARDRAETQYY. CDR3 sequence (DNA): TGCAGTGCGAGGGACAGGGCAGAGACCCAGTACTAC.

There are many counts of this clonotype. The chain links TRBV5-1 to TRBJ1-2, with D tentatively TRBD1 (5 bases). The CDR3 covers 16 residues. Germline V CDR1 and CDR2: SGHRS, YFSETQ. Deletions cut 2 bases from V and 2 bases from J, with 16 bases between. The CDR3 loop reads CASSFGAGNINYGYTF. The DNA of the CDR3 is TGCGCCAGCAGCTTCGGGGCAGGGAACATAAACTATGGCTACACCTTC.

This clonotype was detected only a few times. The chain couples TRBV9 to TRBJ1-2; a possible D gene is TRBD1 (5 bases). Germline CDR1 and CDR2: SGDLS and YYNGEE. CDR3 length: 14 residues. The V and J ends lost 3 bases and 8 bases respectively, with 17 bases between them. This CDR3 reads CASSAGTGGWGYTF. Written as DNA, the CDR3 is TGTGCCAGCAGCGCCGGGACGGGCGGATGGGGCTACACCTTC.

This clonotype was seen repeatedly, ten times or more. The rearrangement joins TRBV7-9 to TRBJ1-2; no definite D call. The ends were cut back, 5 bases at V and 6 bases at J, with 13 bases in the middle. Germline CDR1 SEHNR, CDR2 FQNEAQ (reference sequence). The CDR3 covers 13 residues. CDR3 residues: CASSHTALDGYTF. The CDR3 DNA is TGTGCCAGCAGCCACACAGCCCTGGATGGCTACACCTTC.

The V gene is TRBV18, the J gene TRBJ1-1, with a weak D call TRBD1 (6 bases). V shed 3 bases and J shed 3 bases, with 8 bases lying between them. Germline CDR1 and CDR2: KGHSH and LQKENI. The CDR3 has 13 amino acids. CDR3 nucleotide sequence: TGTGCCAGCTCACCGCAGGGGCACACTGAAGCTTTCTTT. Translated, it gives CASSPQGHTEAFF.

This clonotype was counted between two and nine times. The chain carries TRBV15 and TRBJ2-7, with D unresolved. Looked up from germline, CDR1 is LNHNV and CDR2 is YYDKDF (reference sequence). The CDR3 sequence is 15 residues long. Trimming removed 5 bases at V and 3 bases at J, with 17 bases between. This chain's CDR3 is CATSPVGKRGYEQYF. Written as DNA, the CDR3 is TGTGCCACCAGCCCTGTAGGGAAAAGAGGCTACGAGCAGTACTTC.

This clonotype appeared many times. The gene calls are TRBV29-1 and TRBJ2-4; 8 bases match TRBD1. Trimming removed 7 bases from V and 6 bases from J; junction bases left unmatched: 8. Germline values: CDR1 SQVTM, CDR2 ANQGSEA. This CDR3 comprises 13 residues. Here the CDR3 reads CSAQTGARNIQYF. CDR3 sequence (DNA): TGCAGCGCTCAGACAGGGGCGAGAAACATTCAGTACTTC.

In its sample, this clonotype was seen many times. V and J are TRBV7-2 and TRBJ2-3; 9 nucleotides agree with TRBD2. Germline V gene lookup returns CDR1 SGHTA and CDR2 FQGNSA. The CDR3 runs to 17 residues. The trim removed 0 bases at V and 6 bases at J, leaving 10 bases unmatched. This CDR3 is CASSLAEAGGLRDTQYF. CDR3 bases: TGTGCCAGCAGCTTAGCGGAAGCGGGGGGTCTTCGGGATACGCAGTATTTT. Looking up the rest from reference TRBV7-2 and TRBJ2-3 gives the full variable domain: GAGVSQSPSNKVTEKGKDVELRCDPISGHTALYWYRQSLGQGLEFLIYFQGNSAPDKSGLPSDRFSAERTGGSVSTLTIQRTQQEDSAVYLCASSLAEAGGLRDTQYFGPGTRLTVL.

This sequence joins TRBV29-1 and TRBJ2-1; no clear D. Trimming cost V 1 base and J 2 bases, with 18 bases left between them. CDR1 is SQVTM and CDR2 is ANQGSEA in the germline V gene. The CDR3 spans 17 residues. CDR3 in DNA: TGCAGCGTTGAAGGTTTGGGTAGTCCGAACACCTACAATGAGCAGTTCTTC. Protein: CSVEGLGSPNTYNEQFF.